This T cell receptor (beta chain) was identified in a study of T cell changes during pregnancy in multiple sclerosis. Germline CDR1 MNHNS, CDR2 SASEGT. The CDR3 totals 15 residues. Trimming at V came to 7 bases and at J to 0 bases, leaving 8 bases not matched to a gene. The protocol was immunoSEQ multiplex PCR, while the TCRdb copy is restricted to in-frame clones and leaves out a portion. The sample has tens of thousands of clones; around 90% are singletons. The rearrangement uses TRBV6-1 and TRBJ2-7, with 8 bases fitting TRBD2. The receptor was isolated from a female donor with multiple sclerosis, enrolled in a pregnancy study. The specimen comprised peripheral blood, sampled in the third trimester of pregnancy. The CDR3 DNA sequence: TGTGCCAGCACCGGTAGCGGGACTCTCTCCTACGAGCAGTACTTC. Amino acids: CASTGSGTLSYEQYF.